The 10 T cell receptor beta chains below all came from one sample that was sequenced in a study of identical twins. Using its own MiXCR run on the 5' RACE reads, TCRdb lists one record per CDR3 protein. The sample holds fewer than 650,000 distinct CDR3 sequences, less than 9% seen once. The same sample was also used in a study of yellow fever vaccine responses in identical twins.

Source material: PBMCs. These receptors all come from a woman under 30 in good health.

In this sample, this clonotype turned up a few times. Here the CDR3 DNA reads TGTGCCACCAGTGATTCCGCGCCGGGTGAGCAGTTCTTC. This codes for CATSDSAPGEQFF. The chain uses TRBV24-1 and TRBJ2-1; no firm D call. CDR1 is KGHDR and CDR2 is SFDVKD in the germline V gene. V was cut by 2 bases and J by 9 bases, with 10 bases left in between. This CDR3 is built from 13 residues.

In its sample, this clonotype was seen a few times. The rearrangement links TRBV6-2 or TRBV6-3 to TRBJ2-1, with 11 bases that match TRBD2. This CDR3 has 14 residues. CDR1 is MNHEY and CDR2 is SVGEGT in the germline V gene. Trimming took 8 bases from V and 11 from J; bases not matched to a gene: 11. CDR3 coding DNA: TGTGCCAGCTCGAGGACTAGCGGGTTTGATCAGCAGTTCTTC. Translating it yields CASSRTSGFDQQFF.

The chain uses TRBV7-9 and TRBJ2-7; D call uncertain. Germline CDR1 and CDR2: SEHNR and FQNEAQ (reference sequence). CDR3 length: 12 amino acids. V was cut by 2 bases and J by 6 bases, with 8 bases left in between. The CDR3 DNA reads TGTGCCAGCAGCTTACGAGGTTCCGAGCAGTACTTC. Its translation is CASSLRGSEQYF.

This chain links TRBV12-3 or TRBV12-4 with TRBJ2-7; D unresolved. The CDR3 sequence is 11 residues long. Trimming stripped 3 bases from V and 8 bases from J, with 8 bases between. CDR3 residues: CASSLGNQQYF. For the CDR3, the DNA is TGTGCCAGCAGTTTGGGGAACCAGCAGTACTTC.

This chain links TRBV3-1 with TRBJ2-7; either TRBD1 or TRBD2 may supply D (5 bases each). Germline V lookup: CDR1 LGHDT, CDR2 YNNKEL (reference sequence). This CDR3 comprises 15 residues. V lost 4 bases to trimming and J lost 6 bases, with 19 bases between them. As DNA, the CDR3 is TGTGCCAGCAGCCGCTCCGGGACCCGGGCGTGCGAGCAGTACTTC. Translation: CASSRSGTRACEQYF.

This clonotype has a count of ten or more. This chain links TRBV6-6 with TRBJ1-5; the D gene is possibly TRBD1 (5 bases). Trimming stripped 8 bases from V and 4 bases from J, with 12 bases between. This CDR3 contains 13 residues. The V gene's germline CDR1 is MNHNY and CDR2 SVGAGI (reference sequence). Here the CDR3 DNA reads TGTGCCAGCTCGGACGGGGGAAATCAGCCCCAGCATTTT. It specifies CASSDGGNQPQHF.

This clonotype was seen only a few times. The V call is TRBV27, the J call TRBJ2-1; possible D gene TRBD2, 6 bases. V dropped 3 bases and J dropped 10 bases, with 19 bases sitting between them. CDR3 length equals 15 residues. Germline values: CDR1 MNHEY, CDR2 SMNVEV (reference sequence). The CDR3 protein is CASSFTSSPTGEQFF. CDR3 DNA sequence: TGTGCCAGCAGTTTTACTAGCTCCCCTACTGGGGAGCAGTTCTTC.

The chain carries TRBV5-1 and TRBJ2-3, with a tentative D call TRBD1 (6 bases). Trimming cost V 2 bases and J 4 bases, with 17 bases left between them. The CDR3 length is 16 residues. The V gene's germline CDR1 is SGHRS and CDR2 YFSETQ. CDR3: CASSFTGTQMSDTQYF. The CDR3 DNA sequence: TGCGCCAGCAGCTTCACCGGGACACAAATGTCAGATACGCAGTATTTT.

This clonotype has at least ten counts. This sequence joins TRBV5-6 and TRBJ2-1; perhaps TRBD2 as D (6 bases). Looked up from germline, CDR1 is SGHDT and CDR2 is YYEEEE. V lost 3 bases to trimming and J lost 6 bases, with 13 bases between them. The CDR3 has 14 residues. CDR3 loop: CASSWDLGGNEQFF. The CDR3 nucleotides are TGTGCCAGCAGCTGGGACCTCGGGGGCAATGAGCAGTTCTTC.

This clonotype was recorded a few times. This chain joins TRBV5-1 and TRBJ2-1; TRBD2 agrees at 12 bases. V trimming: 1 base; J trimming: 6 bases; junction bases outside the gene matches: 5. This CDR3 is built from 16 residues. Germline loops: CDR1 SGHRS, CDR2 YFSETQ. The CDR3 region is CASSLLASGGGNEQFF. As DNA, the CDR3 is TGCGCCAGCAGCTTGCTGGCTAGCGGGGGGGGCAATGAGCAGTTCTTC. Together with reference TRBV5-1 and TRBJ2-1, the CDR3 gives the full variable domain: KAGVTQTPRYLIKTRGQQVTLSCSPISGHRSVSWYQQTPGQGLQFLFEYFSETQRNKGNFPGRFSGRQFSNSRSEMNVSTLELGDSALYLCASSLLASGGGNEQFFGPGTRLTVL.